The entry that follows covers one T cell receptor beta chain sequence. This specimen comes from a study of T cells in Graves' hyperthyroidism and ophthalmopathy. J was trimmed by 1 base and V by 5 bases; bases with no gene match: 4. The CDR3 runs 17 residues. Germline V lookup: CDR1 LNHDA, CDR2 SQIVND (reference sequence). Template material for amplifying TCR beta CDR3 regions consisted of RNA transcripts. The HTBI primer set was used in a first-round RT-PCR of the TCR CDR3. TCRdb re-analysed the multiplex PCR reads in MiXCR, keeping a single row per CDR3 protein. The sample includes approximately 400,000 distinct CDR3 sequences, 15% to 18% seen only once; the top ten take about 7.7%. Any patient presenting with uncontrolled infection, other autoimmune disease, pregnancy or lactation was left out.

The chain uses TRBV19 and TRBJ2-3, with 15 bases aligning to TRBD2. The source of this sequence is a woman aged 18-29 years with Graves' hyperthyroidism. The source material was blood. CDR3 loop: CASSGTSGGHGTDTQYF. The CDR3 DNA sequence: TGTGCCAGTAGTGGGACTAGCGGGGGGCATGGCACAGATACGCAGTATTTT.